The 29 T cell receptor beta chains below were found in one sample sequenced in a study of tumor and adjacent non-tumor tissue in lung cancer. The library came from three nested PCR rounds adapted from ARM-PCR protocols. TCRdb re-called the multiplex PCR reads through MiXCR, storing one row per CDR3 protein. The top ten hold roughly 30% of the sample, which has around 66,000 distinct CDR3 sequences, around 73% seen once. No cell sorting was done before RNA was extracted from the tissue. The specimen was lung tumor tissue. Receptor source: a man in his sixties with non-small cell lung cancer.

V gene TRBV6-5 combines with J gene TRBJ2-1; D unresolved. Trimming stripped 5 bases from V and 3 bases from J, with 17 bases between. From germline, CDR1 is MNHEY and CDR2 SVGAGI. The CDR3 has 16 amino acids. CDR3 region: CASSDLTGKFYNEQFF. The CDR3 DNA is TGTGCCAGCAGTGATCTAACTGGAAAATTCTACAATGAGCAGTTCTTC.

This clonotype has a handful of counts. The chain couples TRBV19 to TRBJ1-1; tentatively, D is TRBD1 (6 bases). Trimming stripped 7 bases from V and 10 bases from J, with 25 bases between. This CDR3 spans 15 amino acids. Germline lookup yields CDR1 LNHDA and CDR2 SQIVND (reference sequence). As DNA, the CDR3 is TGTGCCAGTACCCTTAAAACGGGGGGCGCTTCCCGAGCTTTCTTT. Its protein is CASTLKTGGASRAFF.

As to this clonotype: The junction and the germline gene differ at one end; a read error may be behind it. The chain combines TRBV11-1 with TRBJ2-5; 7 nucleotides align to TRBD1. Germline values: CDR1 SGHAT, CDR2 FQDESV (reference sequence). This CDR3 is built from 14 residues. The CDR3 sequence: CASSLGTAQETHYF. CDR3 bases: TGTGCCAGCAGTTTAGGGACAGCCCAAGAGACCCATTACTTC.

The chain links TRBV6-5 to TRBJ1-5, with a weak D call TRBD1 (5 bases). The CDR3 consists of 15 residues. CDR1 is MNHEY and CDR2 is SVGAGI in the germline V gene. The ends were cut back, 3 bases at V and 12 bases at J, with 21 bases in the middle. DNA for the CDR3: TGTGCCAGCAGTTATGGGCAGGGTGGCAATCAACACCAGCATTTT. It encodes CASSYGQGGNQHQHF.

A note on this clonotype: A junction end diverges from the germline sequence, so it may reflect a read error. The genes are TRBV6-1 and TRBJ2-7; the D is unclear. The CDR3 totals 12 residues. From germline, CDR1 is MNHNS and CDR2 SASEGT. DNA for the CDR3: TGTGCCAGCAGTGTGGAAGGCTACGGGCCGCACTTC. Its protein is CASSVEGYGPHF.

A word on this clonotype: At one of its ends the junction is not consistent with the germline gene, which may arise from a read error. The chain is built from TRBV6-1 and TRBJ2-7; no clear D. This CDR3 comprises 11 residues. Germline V gene lookup returns CDR1 MNHNS and CDR2 SASEGT. CDR3 region: CVSSENHEEYF. In DNA form, the CDR3 reads TGTGTGAGCAGTGAAAACCACGAGGAGTACTTC.

Remarks on this clonotype: Just one base apart from a much larger clone, this may be a read error. This chain links TRBV20-1 with TRBJ2-5; D is ambiguous. CDR3 length: 15 amino acids. Germline V gene data show CDR1 as DFQATT and CDR2 as SNEGSKA (reference sequence). The CDR3 DNA reads TGCAGTGATAGAGATATAGTAACGGTACAAGAGACCCAGTACTTC. Its translation: CSDRDIVTVQETQYF.

As for this clonotype: Because it lacks the conserved phenylalanine or tryptophan at the end, this CDR3 is likely a read error. This sequence joins TRBV20-1 and TRBJ2-7; TRBD2 might be the D (5 bases). CDR1 is DFQATT, CDR2 SNEGSKA, per germline (reference sequence). V was trimmed by 7 bases and J by 5 bases, leaving 15 bases between them. The CDR3 totals 12 residues. The CDR3 here is CSGQASADEQYI. The CDR3 DNA reads as TGCAGTGGGCAAGCTTCAGCGGACGAGCAGTACATC.

The V call is TRBV28, the J call TRBJ2-3; D remains unclear. The ends were cut back, 6 bases at V and 8 bases at J, with 18 bases in the middle. The germline gives CDR1 MDHEN, CDR2 SYDVKM. The CDR3 is made up of 14 amino acids. CDR3 region: CASSHPTNLGTQYF. DNA for the CDR3: TGTGCCAGCAGCCATCCAACCAATTTAGGTACGCAGTATTTT.

Concerning this clonotype itself: Its ends do not fully match the called genes, so a read error is possible. The V and J genes are TRBV20-1 and TRBJ2-2, with 7 bases aligning to TRBD1. CDR1 DFQATT and CDR2 SNEGSKA come from the germline V gene (reference sequence). The CDR3 has 15 amino acids. CDR3 coding DNA: TGCAATGCTCTAAGAGGGACAGCACACACCGGGGAGCTGTTTTTT. Translated: CNALRGTAHTGELFF.

To note about this clonotype: It may be a read error: a sequence one base away is much more abundant. This CDR3 is missing its conserved last phenylalanine or tryptophan, likely due to a read error. The chain recombines TRBV28 with TRBJ1-5; no clear D gene. The ends were cut back, 3 bases at V and 5 bases at J, with 5 bases in the middle. The germline V gene encodes CDR1 MDHEN and CDR2 SYDVKM. This CDR3 is built from 12 residues. Written as DNA, the CDR3 is TGTGCCAGCAGTTTCATCCATCAGCCCCAGCATGTT. Its translation: CASSFIHQPQHV.

This chain joins TRBV5-5 and TRBJ2-7, with 7 nucleotides matching TRBD1. Germline values: CDR1 SGHKS, CDR2 YYEKEE (reference sequence). J gave up 13 bases and V 4 bases, and 26 bases lay outside the gene matches. The CDR3 contains 17 residues. CDR3 sequence (DNA): TGTGCCAGCAGCGGCCCAGGGGGTGATCTTATGATGCACGAGTATTACTTC. Its translation is CASSGPGGDLMMHEYYF.

Comments on this clonotype: Given the absence of the conserved phenylalanine or tryptophan at the CDR3 end, a read error is likely. Because the CDR3's place on the DNA is in doubt, the DNA is left out and the CDR3 is given as listed by TCRdb. The V and J genes are TRBV20-1 and TRBJ2-5; the listed D gene, TRBD2, was not tested against the DNA. Germline V gives CDR1 DFQATT, CDR2 SNEGSKA (reference sequence). The CDR3 extends over 14 residues, inclusive of both ends. The CDR3 loop reads CSARASGNQETQYY.

Regarding this clonotype: One end of the junction is discordant with germline, which a read error may explain. This sequence joins TRBV5-5 and TRBJ2-7, with no clear D. Looked up from germline, CDR1 is SGHKS and CDR2 is YYEKEE (reference sequence). This CDR3 is built from 12 residues. The CDR3 nucleotides read TGTGACAGCAGCTTGGTACGGGACGAGCAGTACTTC. Translated, it gives CDSSLVRDEQYF. Variable domain in full (rest from reference TRBV5-5 and TRBJ2-7): DAGVTQSPTHLIKTRGQQVTLRCSPISGHKSVSWYQQVLGQGPQFIFQYYEKEERGRGNFPDRFSARQFPNYSSELNVNALLLGDSALYLCDSSLVRDEQYFGPGTRLTVT.

As for this clonotype: An end of the junction differs from the germline gene, which may be a read error. V is TRBV29-1 and J is TRBJ2-7; D call uncertain. Germline CDR1 reads SQVTM; CDR2 reads ANQGSEA. The CDR3 is 12 residues long. CDR3 protein: CTVEERNYEQYF. CDR3 bases: TGCACCGTTGAAGAACGGAACTATGAGCAGTACTTC.

This clonotype was seen only once. One end of the junction is discordant with germline, which a read error may explain. The chain carries TRBV16 and TRBJ1-2; 7 nucleotides agree with TRBD1. Germline CDR1 and CDR2: KGHSY and FQNENV. The CDR3 extends over 13 amino acids. As DNA, the CDR3 is TGTGCAAGCAGTCAAGGGGGCTCAAATGGCTACACCTTC. Its protein product is CASSQGGSNGYTF.

Notes on this clonotype: One base away lies a much larger clone, so this may be a sequencing read error. This chain links TRBV7-8 with TRBJ1-5, with TRBD1 identical over 7 bases. The CDR3 consists of 17 residues. CDR1 is SGHVS and CDR2 is FQNEAQ in the germline V gene. The V segment lost 1 base and the J segment 1 base; nucleotides outside the gene matches: 7. Here the CDR3 reads CASSLGGQRRSNQPQHF. CDR3 nucleotides: TGTGCCAGCAGCTTAGGGGGACAGAGACGAAGCAATCAGCCCCAGCATTTT.

A remark on this clonotype: No conserved phenylalanine or tryptophan ends this CDR3, so it is likely a read error. The V gene is TRBV5-4, the J gene TRBJ2-1, with TRBD2 identical over 7 bases. CDR1 and CDR2 (germline): SGHNT, YYREEE (reference sequence). CDR3 size: 15 residues. The trim removed 4 bases at V and 6 bases at J, leaving 10 bases unmatched. Here the CDR3 DNA reads TGTGCCAGCAGCCCACTAGCGAGACGTTTCAATGAGCAGTTCTTA. Translating it yields CASSPLARRFNEQFL.

In regard to this clonotype: The CDR3 end shows no conserved phenylalanine or tryptophan, and so a read error is likely. The rearrangement joins TRBV6-1 to TRBJ2-2; TRBD1 or TRBD2 may be the D gene (6 bases each). The V and J ends lost 9 bases and 6 bases respectively, with 17 bases between them. In germline, CDR1 is MNHNS, CDR2 SASEGT. The CDR3 has 14 residues. This CDR3 reads CASSIYRDSGELFI. The CDR3 region has the DNA TGTGCCAGTAGTATATACAGGGACTCCGGGGAGCTGTTTATT.

This clonotype was found a few times. This may come from a read error, since a much larger clone is one base off. The chain has TRBV6-5 and TRBJ2-5, with 15 bases aligning to TRBD2. J was trimmed by 4 bases and V by 5 bases; bases with no gene match: 5. The CDR3 spans 16 residues. CDR1 and CDR2 (germline): MNHEY, SVGAGI. Written as DNA, the CDR3 is TGTGCCAGCAGTATCCGGGGACTAGCGGGGGGAGAGACCCAGTACTTC. It translates to CASSIRGLAGGETQYF.

As concerns this clonotype: The junction shows a germline mismatch at one end, possibly a read error. The J gene is TRBJ2-2, the V gene TRBV11-1, with 7 bases identical to TRBD1. CDR1 and CDR2 (germline): SGHAT, FQDESV (reference sequence). The CDR3 sequence is 14 residues long. The CDR3: CASSSRQGTGELFF. CDR3 nucleotides: TGTGCCAGCAGCTCCCGACAGGGCACCGGGGAGTTGTTTTTT. The variable domain in full, with the rest retrieved from reference TRBV11-1 and TRBJ2-2, is EAEVAQSPRYKITEKSQAVAFWCDPISGHATLYWYRQILGQGPELLVQFQDESVVDDSQLPKDRFSAERLKGVDSTLKIQPAELGDSAMYLCASSSRQGTGELFFGEGSRLTVL.

To note about this clonotype: Given a much more abundant clone one base away, this may be a read error. The V call is TRBV5-1, the J call TRBJ2-7; the D is unclear. The CDR3 is 11 amino acids. CDR1 and CDR2 (germline): SGHRS, YFSETQ. CDR3 nucleotides: TGCACCAGCAGGAAGGCCTACGAGCAGTACTTC. Translating gives CTSRKAYEQYF.

This clonotype was counted between two and nine times. A much larger clone sits a single nucleotide away, making a read error possible. J is TRBJ1-5 and V is TRBV6-5; D unclear. CDR3 size: 13 residues. Germline V gene sequence: CDR1 MNHEY, CDR2 SVGAGI. The CDR3 reads CVSSFKRNQPQHF. The CDR3 bases are TGTGTCAGCAGTTTCAAGAGGAATCAGCCCCAGCATTTT.

V is TRBV29-1 and J is TRBJ1-3, with unresolved D. The germline V and J ends were trimmed by 8 bases and 3 bases, with 17 bases remaining between them. Germline CDR1 SQVTM, CDR2 ANQGSEA. The CDR3 consists of 14 residues. DNA of the CDR3: TGCAGCACTGATCGGGTCCTTCATGGAAACACCATATATTTT. Its protein product is CSTDRVLHGNTIYF.

This clonotype was counted between two and nine times. A read error may be the cause here, since a much bigger clone is one base away. The chain carries TRBV29-1 and TRBJ2-1; D gene ambiguous. V gave up 4 bases and J gave up 6 bases, with 16 bases separating them. From germline, CDR1 is SQVTM and CDR2 ANQGSEA. The CDR3 has 14 amino acids. CDR3 in amino acids: CSVVGIRHPNEQFF. The CDR3 coding sequence is TGCAGCGTTGTCGGTATCCGACACCCCAATGAGCAGTTCTTC.

This clonotype was detected only a few times. This may be a read error: a much more frequent sequence differs by one nucleotide. This sequence joins TRBV5-6 and TRBJ2-3; the D is unclear. The CDR3 has 13 residues. Per germline, CDR1 SGHDT and CDR2 YYEEEE. The CDR3 is CTSLVYLTDTQYF. CDR3 coding DNA: TGTACCAGTTTGGTCTACCTAACAGATACGCAGTATTTT.

Regarding this clonotype: One junction end disagrees with the germline gene, perhaps due to a read error. The J gene is TRBJ2-1, the V gene TRBV6-6, with TRBD1 matching over 7 bases. CDR1 and CDR2 (germline): MNHNY, SVGAGI (reference sequence). CDR3 length equals 15 residues. For the CDR3, the DNA is TGTGCCAGCAGTTCAGGGACAGAGGGCTACAATGAGAAGTTCTTC. It yields the protein CASSSGTEGYNEKFF.

A word on this clonotype: An end of the junction does not agree with germline; a read error may underlie this. J is TRBJ2-3 and V is TRBV12-3 or TRBV12-4, with 7 positions matching TRBD1. The length of the CDR3 is 16 residues. The CDR3 sequence: CVSSLVGTERTDTQYF. The CDR3 region has the DNA TGTGTCAGCAGTCTGGTCGGGACAGAGAGGACAGATACGCAGTATTTT.

This clonotype was counted between two and nine times. This may stem from a read error, because a much larger clone lies one nucleotide away. This chain uses TRBV20-1 with TRBJ2-1, with TRBD1 as a possible D gene (6 bases). The CDR3 has 13 residues. The germline gives CDR1 DFQATT, CDR2 SNEGSKA (reference sequence). The CDR3 DNA reads TGCAGTGCTCAGACAGGCTCCTACAATAAGCAGTTCTTC. Translated, it gives CSAQTGSYNKQFF.